This TCR beta chain is drawn from a study of cytomegalovirus exposure and HLA in healthy donors. About the study: It was reported in a later analysis that the same platform had been used for the roughly 130 validation repertoires as for the 666 first-cohort repertoires. Findings and caveats of the study: It was approximately 150 TCR beta chains that were listed as cytomegalovirus-associated.

Remarks on this clone: Its antigen is undetermined.

A roughly 120-subject validation cohort, separate from the 666-subject first cohort, supplied the donors. The table came from immunoSEQ multiplex PCR; TCRdb's copy has only in-frame clones and leaves some out. The profile shows approximately 120,000 clones, roughly 89% of them singletons. From germline, CDR1 is LNHDA and CDR2 SQIVND (reference sequence). CDR3 size: 15 residues. V lost 3 bases and J 0 bases, leaving 11 bases between the germline ends. The specimen sequenced was PBMCs. The source of this sequence is a woman younger than 35 in good health and CMV-seronegative. This chain uses TRBV19 with TRBJ1-1; maybe TRBD1 (5 bases). The CDR3: CASSMGGALNTEAFF. The CDR3 DNA follows: TGTGCCAGTAGTATGGGTGGGGCTTTGAACACTGAAGCTTTCTTT.